The source of this T cell receptor beta chain is a study of blood T cell repertoires in COVID-19. Across the whole study: The United States, Italy and Spain provided the acute and convalescent COVID-19 samples. PBMCs, B-cell-depleted T cells, or T cells provided the cDNA or gDNA that made up the material.

This clone was counted only a few times. Study processing details: Nucleated cell counts were estimated from reference gene primer amplification. Clones were read by immunoSEQ multiplex PCR, and TCRdb kept only the in-frame ones, dropping some. That table supplies the V and J calls and clone size; D and trimming were determined from the DNA. Of 150,000 or so clones in the sample, 60% to 85% were seen once. The CDR3 length is 18 residues. Germline assignment: CDR1 SEHNR and CDR2 FQNEAQ (reference sequence). V lost 5 bases, J lost 0 bases, and 12 bases stayed unmatched. The TCR comes from a man aged 80 or over with acute or convalescent COVID-19. The genes are TRBV7-9 and TRBJ2-3, with 9 bases aligning to TRBD1. What was sequenced was peripheral blood. The CDR3: CASSVGQGPGWSTDTQYF. The CDR3 nucleotides are TGTGCCAGCAGCGTCGGACAGGGGCCGGGGTGGAGCACAGATACGCAGTATTTT.